This T cell receptor (beta chain) was profiled in a study of T cell responses to AZD1222 COVID-19 vaccine. Trimming shortened V by 4 bases and J by 2 bases, and 18 bases separated the two germline ends. From germline, CDR1 is SGHRS and CDR2 YFSETQ. The CDR3 contains 16 residues. Data came from immunoSEQ multiplex PCR; TCRdb stores just in-frame clones and leaves some out. The sample carries roughly 97,000 clones, roughly nine tenths recorded once. This clone was detected a few times. The material sequenced was peripheral blood, taken 28 days after the second dose of the MenACWY control vaccine. The receptor was derived from an adult who received the MenACWY meningococcal vaccine as a control. The rearrangement links TRBV5-1 to TRBJ1-1; a weak D match, TRBD1 (5 bases). This CDR3 is CASSLLTLTANTEAFF. The DNA of the CDR3 is TGCGCCAGCAGCCTCCTAACCCTGACAGCAAACACTGAAGCTTTCTTT.